This TCR beta chain was found in a study of blood T cells in healthy people across ages. Study-level results: When one million T cells were used, diversity estimates were thought to be underestimates.

The use of a sample-barcoded 5' primer and a J-beta primer mix characterized a second PCR of about 6 to 12 cycles. TCRdb redid the calling of the 5' RACE reads with MiXCR, one entry per CDR3 protein. The sample comprises more than 900,000 distinct CDR3 sequences, around 25% of which are singletons, and less than 0.75% rests with the top ten. This clonotype was counted a single time. Its antigen remains unidentified. Each of the donors had 8 to 10 milliliters of peripheral blood drawn into EDTA-treated Vacutainer tubes. The germline V gene encodes CDR1 ENHRY and CDR2 SYGVKD. CDR3 length equals 13 residues. With 5 bases removed from V and 5 bases from J, the gap between germline ends came to 10 bases. The same data also contributed to another study, on T cells of mothers and their children.

V and J are TRBV10-3 and TRBJ1-5; no reliable D call. Specimen: blood. The sequence was collected from a girl aged 2 to 10 in good health. CDR3 sequence: CAISYASDQPQHF. CDR3 sequence (DNA): TGTGCCATCAGTTACGCCTCGGATCAGCCCCAGCATTTT.